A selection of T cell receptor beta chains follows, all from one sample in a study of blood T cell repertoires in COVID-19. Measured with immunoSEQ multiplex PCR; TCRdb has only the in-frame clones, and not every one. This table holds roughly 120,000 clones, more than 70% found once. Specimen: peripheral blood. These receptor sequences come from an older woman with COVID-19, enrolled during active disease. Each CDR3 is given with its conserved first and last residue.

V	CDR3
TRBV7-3	CASSSQRGSYNEQFF
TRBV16	CASSQSGGASNQPQHF
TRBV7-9	CASSLTANTEAFF
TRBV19	CASKNERANTGELFF
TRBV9	CASSPDRGGDGYTF
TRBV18	CASSPPEQGSENTIYF
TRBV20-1	CSASLQGFTEAFF
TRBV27	CASSPQGAGSNQPQHF
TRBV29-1	CSVAGWQETQYF
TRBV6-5	CASSRTPNYGYTF
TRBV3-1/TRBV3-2	CASSHRDRVDEQYF
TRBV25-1	CASSELENEQYF
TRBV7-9	CASSLVTGGRGFMNTEAFF
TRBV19	CASSIVRGSGGLSDTQYF
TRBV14	CASSQAGVVKAFF
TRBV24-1	CATSEIGHSSTEAFF
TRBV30	CAWSSPGSSYNSPLHF
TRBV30	CAWSAGTGEGSTLHF
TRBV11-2	CASSLEGQGAHYEQYF
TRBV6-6	CASSQSTGLVGMVYYEQYF
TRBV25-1	CASSTTGVTYGYTF
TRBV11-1	CASSFLGQGYGYTF
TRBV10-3	CAISDPSGYYNEQFF
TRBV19	CASRPSGGGTYGYTF
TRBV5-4	CASSLDRGSGANVLTF
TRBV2	CASTLDRAYSNQPQHF
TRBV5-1	CASSFMGLGTEAFF
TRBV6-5	CASTGPGTGNQPQHF
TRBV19	CATQTGLDGYTF
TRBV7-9	CASSSVPPETQYF
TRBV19	CASSMGTGASYEQYF
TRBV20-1	CSASEQGARSAFF
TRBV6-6	CASSPGLAGQYEQYF
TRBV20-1	CSASRGSQETQYF
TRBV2	CASRETEYNEQFF
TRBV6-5	CASKSSGGALGQFF
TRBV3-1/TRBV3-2	CASSDQQGRTYEQYF
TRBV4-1	CASSQDRGQPQHF
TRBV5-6	CASSLYRQREQYF
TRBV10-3	CAISEWTGGYGYTF
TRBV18	CASSPPGQGADTQYF
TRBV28	CASSFGSWGLPNTEAFF
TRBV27	CASSALTGGSNQPQHF
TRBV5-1	CASSPRATPGQGNEQYF
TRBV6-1	CASSEDSTYEQYF
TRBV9	CASSPRGETQYF
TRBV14	CASSQLQGLEAFF
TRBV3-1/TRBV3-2	CASSQLSSGTGGSYEQYF
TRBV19	CASSLRVFSNQPQHF
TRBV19	CASSIGRQDYGYTF
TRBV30	CAWSGPSGISTGGYTF
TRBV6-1	CASSDVGVGKAFF